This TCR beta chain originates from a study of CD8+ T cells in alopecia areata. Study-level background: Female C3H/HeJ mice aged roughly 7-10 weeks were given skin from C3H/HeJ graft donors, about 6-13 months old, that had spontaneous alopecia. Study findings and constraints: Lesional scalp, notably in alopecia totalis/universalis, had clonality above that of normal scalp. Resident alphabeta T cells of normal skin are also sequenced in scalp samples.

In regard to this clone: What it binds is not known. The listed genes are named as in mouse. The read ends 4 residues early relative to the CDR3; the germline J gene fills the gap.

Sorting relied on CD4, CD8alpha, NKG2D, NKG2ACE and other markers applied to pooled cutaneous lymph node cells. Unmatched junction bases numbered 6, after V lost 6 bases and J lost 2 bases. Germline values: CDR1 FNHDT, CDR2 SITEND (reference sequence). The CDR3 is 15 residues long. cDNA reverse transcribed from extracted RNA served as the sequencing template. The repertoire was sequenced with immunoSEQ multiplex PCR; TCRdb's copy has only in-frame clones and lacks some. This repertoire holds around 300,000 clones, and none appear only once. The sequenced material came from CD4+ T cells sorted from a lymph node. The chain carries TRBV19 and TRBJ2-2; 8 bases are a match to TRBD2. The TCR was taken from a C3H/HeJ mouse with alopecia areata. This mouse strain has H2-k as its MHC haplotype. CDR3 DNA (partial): TGTGCCAGCAAAAAGACTGGGGCGAACACCGGG. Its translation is CASKKTGANTG. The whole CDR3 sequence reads CASKKTGANTGQLYF. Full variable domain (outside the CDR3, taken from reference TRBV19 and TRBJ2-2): GGIITQTPKFLIGQEGQKLTLKCQQNFNHDTMYWYRQDSGKGLRLIYYSITENDLQKGDLSEGYDASREKKSSFSLTVTSAQKNEMAVFLCASKKTGANTGQLYFGEGSKLTVL.